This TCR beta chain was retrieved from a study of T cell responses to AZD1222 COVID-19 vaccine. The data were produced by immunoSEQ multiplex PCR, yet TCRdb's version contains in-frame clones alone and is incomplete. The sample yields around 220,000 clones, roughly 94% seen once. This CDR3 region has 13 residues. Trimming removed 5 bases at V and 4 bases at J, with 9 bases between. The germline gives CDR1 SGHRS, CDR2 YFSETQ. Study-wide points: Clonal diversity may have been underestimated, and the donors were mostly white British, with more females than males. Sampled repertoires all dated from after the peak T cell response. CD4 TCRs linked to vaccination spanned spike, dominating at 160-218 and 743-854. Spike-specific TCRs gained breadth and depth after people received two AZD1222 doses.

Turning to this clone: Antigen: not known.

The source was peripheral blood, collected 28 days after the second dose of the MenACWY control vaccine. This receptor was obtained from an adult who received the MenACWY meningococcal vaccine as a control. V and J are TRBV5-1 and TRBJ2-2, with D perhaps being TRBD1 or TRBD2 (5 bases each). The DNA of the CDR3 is TGCGCCAGCAGTCGGGGCGGCACCGGGGAGCTGTTTTTT. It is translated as CASSRGGTGELFF.